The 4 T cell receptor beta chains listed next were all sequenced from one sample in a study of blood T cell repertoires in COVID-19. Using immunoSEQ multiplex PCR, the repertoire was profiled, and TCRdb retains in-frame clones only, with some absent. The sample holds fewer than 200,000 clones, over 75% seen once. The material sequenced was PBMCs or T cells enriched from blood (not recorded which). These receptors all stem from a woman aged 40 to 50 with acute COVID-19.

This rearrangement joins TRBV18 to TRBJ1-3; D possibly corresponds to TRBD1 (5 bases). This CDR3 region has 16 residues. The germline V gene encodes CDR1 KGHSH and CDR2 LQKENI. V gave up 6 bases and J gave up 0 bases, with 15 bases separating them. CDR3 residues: CASSPSTVRSGNTIYF. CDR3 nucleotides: TGTGCCAGCTCGCCCTCGACAGTCCGCTCTGGAAACACCATATATTTT.

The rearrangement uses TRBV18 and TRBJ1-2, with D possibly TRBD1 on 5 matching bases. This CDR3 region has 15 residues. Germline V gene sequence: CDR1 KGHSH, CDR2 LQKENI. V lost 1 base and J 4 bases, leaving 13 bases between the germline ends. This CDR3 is CASSPQGFPLYGYTF. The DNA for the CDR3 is TGTGCCAGCTCACCACAGGGGTTTCCTCTCTATGGCTACACCTTC.

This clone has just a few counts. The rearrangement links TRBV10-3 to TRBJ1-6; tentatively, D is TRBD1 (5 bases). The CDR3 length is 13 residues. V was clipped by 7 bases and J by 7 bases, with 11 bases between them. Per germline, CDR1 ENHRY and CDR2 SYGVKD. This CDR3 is CAINSGSNSPLHF. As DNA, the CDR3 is TGTGCCATCAATTCAGGGTCAAATTCACCCCTCCACTTT.

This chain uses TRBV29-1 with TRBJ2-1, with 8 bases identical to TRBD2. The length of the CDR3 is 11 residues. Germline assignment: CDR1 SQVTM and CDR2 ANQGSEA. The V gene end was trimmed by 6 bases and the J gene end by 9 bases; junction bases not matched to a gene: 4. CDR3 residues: CSVRTSTEQFF. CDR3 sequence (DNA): TGCAGCGTCCGGACTAGCACTGAGCAGTTCTTC.